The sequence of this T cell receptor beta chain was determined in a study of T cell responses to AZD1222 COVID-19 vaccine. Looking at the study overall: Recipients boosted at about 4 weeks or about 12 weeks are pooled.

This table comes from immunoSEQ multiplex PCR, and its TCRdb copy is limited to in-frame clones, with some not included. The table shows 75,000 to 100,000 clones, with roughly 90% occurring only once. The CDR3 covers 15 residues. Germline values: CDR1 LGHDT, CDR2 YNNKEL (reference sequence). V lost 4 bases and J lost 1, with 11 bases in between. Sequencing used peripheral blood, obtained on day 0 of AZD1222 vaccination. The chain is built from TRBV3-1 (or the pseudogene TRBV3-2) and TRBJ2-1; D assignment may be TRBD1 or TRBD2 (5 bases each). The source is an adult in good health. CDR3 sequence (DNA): TGTGCCAGCAGCCCGGGGCTGAAGTCCTACAATGAGCAGTTCTTC. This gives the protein CASSPGLKSYNEQFF.